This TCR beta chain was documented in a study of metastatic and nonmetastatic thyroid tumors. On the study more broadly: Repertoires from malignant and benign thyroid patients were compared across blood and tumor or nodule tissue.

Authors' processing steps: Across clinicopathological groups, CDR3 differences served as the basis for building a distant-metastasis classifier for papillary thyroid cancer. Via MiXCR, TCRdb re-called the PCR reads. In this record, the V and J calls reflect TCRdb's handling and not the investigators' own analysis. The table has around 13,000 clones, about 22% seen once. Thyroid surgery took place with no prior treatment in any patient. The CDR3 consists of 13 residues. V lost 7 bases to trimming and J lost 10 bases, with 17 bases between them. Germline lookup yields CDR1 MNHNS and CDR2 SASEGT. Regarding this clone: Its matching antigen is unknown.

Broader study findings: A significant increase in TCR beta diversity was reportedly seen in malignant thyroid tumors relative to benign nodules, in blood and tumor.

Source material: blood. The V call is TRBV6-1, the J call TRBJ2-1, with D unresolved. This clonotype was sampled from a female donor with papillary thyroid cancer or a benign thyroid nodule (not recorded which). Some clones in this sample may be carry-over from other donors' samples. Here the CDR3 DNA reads TGTGCCAGCATCAGAGGACCGGAGATAGAGCAGTTCTTC. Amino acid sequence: CASIRGPEIEQFF.